Shown below are 20 T cell receptor beta chains from a single sample sequenced in a study of resident and recirculating memory T cells in vitiligo. Clones were read by immunoSEQ multiplex PCR, and TCRdb kept only the in-frame ones, dropping some. The sample contains 75,000 to 85,000 clones, 92% of which appear only once. The sample was blood. The receptors originated from a male donor with vitiligo.

The genes are TRBV12-5 and TRBJ2-3; D is possibly TRBD2 (6 bases). V shed 1 base and J shed 4 bases, with 15 bases lying between them. The CDR3 consists of 16 residues. Germline loops: CDR1 LGHNT, CDR2 FRNRAP. The CDR3 spells CASGLGPSARADTQYF. The DNA of the CDR3 is TGTGCTAGTGGTTTGGGGCCTAGCGCGCGGGCAGATACGCAGTATTTT.

The V call is TRBV9, the J call TRBJ2-1, with a tentative D call TRBD2 (6 bases). V lost 2 bases and J lost 8, with 20 bases in between. This CDR3 contains 16 residues. Per the germline V gene, CDR1 is SGDLS and CDR2 is YYNGEE. The CDR3 DNA is TGTGCCAGCAGCGTTAATCCCCGGGACTTTAAGGATGAGCAGTTCTTC. Translated, it gives CASSVNPRDFKDEQFF.

J is TRBJ2-5 and V is TRBV5-4, with TRBD2 identical over 9 bases. The CDR3 totals 18 residues. The junction had 18 bases not matched to a gene; V was cut back by 4 bases and J by 5 bases. CDR1 and CDR2 from the germline V gene are SGHNT and YYREEE (reference sequence). The CDR3 sequence: CASSTERGRGRVGETQYF. DNA of the CDR3: TGTGCCAGCAGCACCGAAAGGGGGCGCGGGAGGGTTGGGGAGACCCAGTACTTC.

The rearrangement joins TRBV6-5 to TRBJ1-2; D possibly corresponds to TRBD1 (5 bases). This CDR3 has 14 amino acids. The V gene lost 1 base and the J gene lost 8 bases, with 14 bases spanning the gap. Germline CDR1 reads MNHEY; CDR2 reads SVGAGI. Here the CDR3 DNA reads TGTGCCAGCAGTTACTTTGGTGACAGCCGGGGCTACACCTTC. Translating it yields CASSYFGDSRGYTF.

The chain has TRBV7-2 and TRBJ2-1; no clear D gene. V gave up 5 bases and J gave up 7 bases, with 15 bases separating them. The CDR3 is 14 amino acids. The germline V gene encodes CDR1 SGHTA and CDR2 FQGNSA. The CDR3 loop is CASSLIPGRNEQFF. CDR3 in DNA: TGTGCCAGCAGCCTAATCCCTGGCAGGAATGAGCAGTTCTTC.

The V and J genes are TRBV29-1 and TRBJ1-4; D unclear. V was shortened by 1 base and J by 7 bases, with 22 bases between the two germline ends. The CDR3 has 17 amino acids. Germline CDR1 and CDR2: SQVTM and ANQGSEA. The CDR3 loop is CSVEAPVGNPEGEKLFF. CDR3 nucleotides: TGCAGCGTTGAAGCCCCAGTGGGTAATCCCGAGGGTGAAAAACTGTTTTTT.

The CDR3 nucleotides are TGTGCCAGCTCACCCGGACAGGGTGGGGGAAACACCATATATTTT. Translated: CASSPGQGGGNTIYF. The gene calls are TRBV18 and TRBJ1-3; 8 nucleotides agree with TRBD1. J was trimmed by 4 bases and V by 3 bases; bases with no gene match: 5. This CDR3 is 15 amino acids long. Germline CDR1 KGHSH, CDR2 LQKENI.

This sequence joins TRBV11-3 and TRBJ2-3, with 12 bases matching TRBD2. V dropped 5 bases and J dropped 4; count of bases not matched to a gene: 4. The CDR3 runs to 15 residues. Germline V gives CDR1 SGHNT, CDR2 YENEEA. This CDR3 is CASSLTSGSPDTQYF. As DNA, the CDR3 is TGTGCCAGCAGCCTGACTAGCGGGAGTCCAGATACGCAGTATTTT.

The chain recombines TRBV28 with TRBJ2-2; D is perhaps TRBD1 (6 bases). The CDR3 has 15 residues. Germline CDR1 is MDHEN and CDR2 is SYDVKM. Deletions cut 7 bases from V and 2 bases from J, with 14 bases between. In DNA, the CDR3 is TGTGCCAGCACCCCCCCGGGACATAACACCGGGGAGCTGTTTTTT. Protein sequence: CASTPPGHNTGELFF.

The V call is TRBV5-4, the J call TRBJ2-3, with 12 bases lining up with TRBD2. The CDR3 runs to 20 residues. Germline V gene sequence: CDR1 SGHNT, CDR2 YYREEE (reference sequence). V was pared by 4 bases and J by 0 bases, with 15 bases of the junction left unmatched. The DNA for the CDR3 is TGTGCCAGCAGCCAGAAATTAGGCAGGGGACTAGCGGGCAGCACAGATACGCAGTATTTT. It specifies CASSQKLGRGLAGSTDTQYF.

The chain links TRBV27 to TRBJ2-2; TRBD2 agrees at 8 bases. Looked up from germline, CDR1 is MNHEY and CDR2 is SMNVEV (reference sequence). The ends lost 5 bases at V and 5 bases at J; junction bases unmatched: 10. The CDR3 runs 16 residues. CDR3 in amino acids: CASSTAAGDLTGELFF. CDR3 nucleotide sequence: TGTGCCAGCAGTACCGCAGCGGGAGATCTTACCGGGGAGCTGTTTTTT.

The J gene is TRBJ1-4, the V gene TRBV5-1, with TRBD1 matching over 7 bases. The trim removed 4 bases at V and 8 bases at J, leaving 11 bases unmatched. Germline loops: CDR1 SGHRS, CDR2 YFSETQ. This CDR3 contains 15 residues. The DNA of the CDR3 is TGCGCCAGCAGCGCTGGGGACAGTGGTGGCGAAAAACTGTTTTTT. Its protein is CASSAGDSGGEKLFF.

CDR3 nucleotide sequence: TGCGCCAGCAGTGCCGACAGGGGACGCCTCTATGGCTACACCTTC. Translating gives CASSADRGRLYGYTF. The V gene is TRBV10-1, the J gene TRBJ1-2; TRBD1 agrees at 8 bases. V was pared by 4 bases and J by 4 bases, with 8 bases of the junction left unmatched. Germline V gene lookup returns CDR1 WNHNN and CDR2 SYGVQD (reference sequence). This CDR3 has 15 residues.

The V call is TRBV7-9, the J call TRBJ2-3, with 12 positions matching TRBD2. The CDR3 consists of 16 residues. Germline V lookup: CDR1 SEHNR, CDR2 FQNEAQ (reference sequence). V was clipped by 7 bases and J by 0 bases; unmatched bases: 5. The CDR3 region is CASTTGLAGSTDTQYF. DNA of the CDR3: TGTGCCAGCACCACGGGACTAGCGGGCAGCACAGATACGCAGTATTTT.

This clone turned up a few times. The chain carries TRBV7-9 and TRBJ2-5, with 9 bases identical to TRBD2. The CDR3 totals 14 residues. Trimming at V came to 8 bases and at J to 5 bases, leaving 9 bases not matched to a gene. Germline CDR1 SEHNR, CDR2 FQNEAQ (reference sequence). Here the CDR3 DNA reads TGTGCCAGCGCATCTAGCGGGGTAGGGGAGACCCAGTACTTC. It is translated as CASASSGVGETQYF.

This chain links TRBV5-4 with TRBJ2-5, with 9 bases identical to TRBD1. J lost 3 bases, V lost 4 bases, and 10 bases had no gene match. This CDR3 is 16 amino acids long. Germline CDR1 reads SGHNT; CDR2 reads YYREEE (reference sequence). The CDR3: CASSLDLGQGEETQYF. As DNA, the CDR3 is TGTGCCAGCAGCCTTGATTTGGGACAGGGAGAAGAGACCCAGTACTTC.

The chain recombines TRBV6-6 with TRBJ2-3; weak D call: TRBD1 (6 bases). This CDR3 comprises 16 residues. V lost 2 bases and J lost 2, with 14 bases in between. The germline CDR1 and CDR2 sequences are MNHNY and SVGAGI (reference sequence). CDR3 sequence: CASSYGQGGATDTQYF. The CDR3 DNA reads TGTGCCAGCAGTTACGGGCAAGGGGGAGCCACAGATACGCAGTATTTT.

The chain has TRBV5-1 and TRBJ2-1; D is unresolved. CDR3 length equals 12 residues. The V and J ends lost 3 bases and 6 bases respectively, with 7 bases between them. Germline V gene lookup returns CDR1 SGHRS and CDR2 YFSETQ. For the CDR3, the DNA is TGCGCCAGCAGCTCCCTACTCAATGAGCAGTTCTTC. It translates to CASSSLLNEQFF.

The chain employs TRBV19 and TRBJ2-2, with D unresolved. This CDR3 spans 18 amino acids. Deletions cut 5 bases from V and 3 bases from J, with 22 bases between. Germline CDR1 is LNHDA and CDR2 is SQIVND (reference sequence). In nucleotides, the CDR3 is TGTGCCAGTAGTCCTCAGGTCAACTGGCAGGCAGACACCGGGGAGCTGTTTTTT. Translated: CASSPQVNWQADTGELFF.

The gene calls are TRBV5-1 and TRBJ1-2; 8 bases are shared with TRBD1. This CDR3 comprises 14 residues. The germline CDR1 and CDR2 sequences are SGHRS and YFSETQ. The V gene end was trimmed by 0 bases and the J gene end by 4 bases; junction bases not matched to a gene: 2. The CDR3 here is CASSLGGTGYGYTF. CDR3 sequence (DNA): TGCGCCAGCAGCTTGGGAGGGACAGGCTATGGCTACACCTTC.